The rows below give T cell receptor beta chains drawn from one sample of a study of early T cells in non-severe SARS-CoV-2 infection. TCRdb reanalysed the 5' RACE reads using MiXCR and keeps one entry per CDR3 protein. The data hold tens of thousands of distinct CDR3 sequences, with about an eighth observed a single time. The source material was whole blood. These receptor sequences come from an adult who was a healthcare worker with PCR-confirmed SARS-CoV-2 infection or an uninfected control (not recorded which). CDR3s include the opening cysteine and the closing phenylalanine or tryptophan. Each record gives: clone size, D gene, J gene, V gene, CDR3 DNA, CDR3 protein. The D gene is left open where the match is weak. Clone size, where shown, is once, few, many, or a class for clones that have expanded.

many,NA,TRBJ2-4,TRBV2,TGTGCCAGCGGGGACTCGGACATTCAGTACTTC,CASGDSDIQYF
many,TRBD1,TRBJ1-4,TRBV2,TGTGCCAGCAGTGTGGACAGGGGAGCTAATGAAAAACTGTTTTTT,CASSVDRGANEKLFF
many,NA,TRBJ2-7,TRBV20-1,TGCAGTGCTAGGGGGGGACTCCTTCGGGAGTACGACGAGCAGTACTTC,CSARGGLLREYDEQYF
NA,NA,TRBJ1-2,TRBV18,TGTGCCAGCTCACCCGGGACGGTTGGCTACACCTTC,CASSPGTVGYTF
many,NA,TRBJ2-2,TRBV27,TGTGCCAGCAGCCCGCCGGGTGCCGGGGAGCTGTTTTTT,CASSPPGAGELFF
NA,TRBD2,TRBJ2-7,TRBV5-1,TGCGCCAGCAGCTTTGAACCCCCCGGGAGGGAGCAGTACTTC,CASSFEPPGREQYF
NA,NA,TRBJ2-1,TRBV27,TGTGCCATTTTGGATGAGCAGTTCTTC,CAILDEQFF
few,NA,TRBJ1-2,TRBV5-6,TGTGCCAGCAGCGTGTCAGGGAGCTATGGCTACACCTTC,CASSVSGSYGYTF
NA,NA,TRBJ2-1,TRBV29-1,TGCAGCGTTGAGGACGCGGGACAGACAACCTACAATGAGCAGTTCTTC,CSVEDAGQTTYNEQFF
NA,NA,TRBJ1-5,TRBV7-8,TGTGCCAGCAGCTTAGACCTTGGGGGCTTAGCCAATCAGCCCCAGCATTTT,CASSLDLGGLANQPQHF
NA,NA,TRBJ2-7,TRBV14,TGTGCCAGCAGCCAAGATGGGCTACCCTACGAGCAGTACTTC,CASSQDGLPYEQYF
many,NA,TRBJ2-6,TRBV7-9,TGTGCCAGCAGCTCCGGGGCCAACGTCCTGACTTTC,CASSSGANVLTF
NA,TRBD2,TRBJ2-1,TRBV28,TGTGCCAGCAGTTTTGAGCGGGACTACAATGAGCAGTTCTTC,CASSFERDYNEQFF
many,TRBD1,TRBJ2-5,TRBV7-9,TGTGCCAGCAGCAAAGACGGGACAGGGGGTCGACAAGAGACCCAGTACTTC,CASSKDGTGGRQETQYF
few,NA,TRBJ2-5,TRBV14,TGTGCCAGCAGCCAAGTGGGCACGCCGAAAGAGACCCAGTACTTC,CASSQVGTPKETQYF
many,TRBD2,TRBJ2-2,TRBV24-1,TGTGCCACCAGTGATCCGGGACTATCGTCGACCGGGGAGCTGTTTTTT,CATSDPGLSSTGELFF
few,TRBD2,TRBJ2-1,TRBV27,TGTGCCAGATCGATAGGACTAGCGGGTTTCTACAATGAGCAGTTCTTC,CARSIGLAGFYNEQFF
NA,TRBD2,TRBJ2-1,TRBV20-1,TGCAGTGTCCGGACTAGCGGGCTGGGTGAGCAGTTCTTC,CSVRTSGLGEQFF
NA,NA,TRBJ1-5,TRBV20-1,TGCAGTGCACCGAGGACAGCCCTGGGTGATCAGCCCCAGCATTTT,CSAPRTALGDQPQHF
NA,TRBD1,TRBJ1-1,TRBV5-1,TGCGCCAGCAGCGACCGGACAGGGGGCGGAACTGAAGCTTTCTTT,CASSDRTGGGTEAFF
few,TRBD2,TRBJ2-1,TRBV20-1,TGCAGAGCCGCTAGTGAAAGTGTGGGACTAGCGGGACCTCCCTACAATGAGCAGTTCTTC,CRAASESVGLAGPPYNEQFF
NA,NA,TRBJ2-1,TRBV12-2,TGTGCAAGTCGCTTAGAGGAGGTTAGCGGGCGTCGTCACTACAATGAGCAGTTCTTC,CASRLEEVSGRRHYNEQFF
NA,TRBD1,TRBJ2-7,TRBV28,TGTGCCAGCAGCCTCCCGGGACAGCTATCCTACGAGCAGTACTTC,CASSLPGQLSYEQYF
few,NA,TRBJ2-1,TRBV7-2,TGTGCCAGCAGCTTTGTCAATGAGCAGTTCTTC,CASSFVNEQFF
many,TRBD2,TRBJ2-2,TRBV27,TGTGCCAGCAGTTTATCTGGACTAGATTGGACCGGGGAGCTGTTTTTT,CASSLSGLDWTGELFF
few,NA,TRBJ2-3,TRBV2,TGTGCCAGCAGTGCGACAGATACGCAGTATTTT,CASSATDTQYF
medium-sized,TRBD2,TRBJ2-7,TRBV7-8,TGTGCCAGCAGCTTAGCGCAAGCGGGAGGGTACTACGAGCAGTACTTC,CASSLAQAGGYYEQYF
NA,TRBD1,TRBJ1-1,TRBV6-5,TGTGCCAGCAGTTACTTGGGACAGGGGTACATGAACACTGAAGCTTTCTTT,CASSYLGQGYMNTEAFF
NA,NA,TRBJ1-1,TRBV29-1,TGCAGCGTTGGCCAGAACACTGAAGCTTTCTTT,CSVGQNTEAFF
many,NA,TRBJ1-1,TRBV20-1,TGCAGTGCTGGCAAGGACGGGAACACTGAAGCTTTCTTT,CSAGKDGNTEAFF
NA,NA,TRBJ1-5,TRBV25-1,TGTGCCAGCAGTGAATCCGTCTACCCCCAGCATTTT,CASSESVYPQHF
many,NA,TRBJ2-7,TRBV29-1,TGCAGCGTTCTAACAGGGTCATCCTCCTACGAGCAGTACTTC,CSVLTGSSSYEQYF
NA,NA,TRBJ2-1,TRBV25-1,TGTGCCAGCAGTGATCCTACTAGCAGCAATGAGCAGTTCTTC,CASSDPTSSNEQFF
many,NA,TRBJ1-2,TRBV30,TGTGCCTGGAGTCTTTCCCCGGGAACTTCCTATGGCTACACCTTC,CAWSLSPGTSYGYTF